This T cell receptor beta chain is from a study of cytomegalovirus exposure and HLA in healthy donors. Study-level findings and limits: Some V segments, TRBV6-2 and TRBV6-3 among them, were indistinguishable and were therefore excluded. Later work associated roughly 15,000 TCR beta sequences with HLA alleles at 0.05 false discovery rate.

Trimming cost V 4 bases and J 7 bases, with 14 bases left between them. In germline, CDR1 is SGHDN, CDR2 FVKESK. The CDR3 has 14 amino acids. This clone appeared once. Its antigen is unidentified. Amplification used 60 Vbeta primers and 13 Jbeta primers. The method was immunoSEQ multiplex PCR; TCRdb's version includes in-frame clones alone and lacks a portion of them. This table has 110,000 or so clones, roughly 80% appearing once. The sequenced material came from PBMCs. The receptor comes from a man aged 50-59 years in good health and CMV-seropositive. The rearrangement uses TRBV14 and TRBJ2-1; D may be TRBD2 (6 bases). CDR3 in amino acids: CASSRIFSGNEQFF. The CDR3, as DNA: TGTGCCAGCAGCCGAATCTTTAGCGGTAATGAGCAGTTCTTC.